A single TCR beta chain is shown here with its context. The source of the sample is a study of blood T cell repertoires in COVID-19. Study-wide context: COVID-19 samples from acute and convalescent phases originated in the United States, Italy and Spain.

CDR1 is SGHRS, CDR2 YFSETQ, per germline. CDR3 length: 16 amino acids. J lost 1 base, V lost 1 base, and 6 bases had no gene match. Two negative PCRs, clearance, or symptom resolution had been documented for recovered Cohort 3 donors. Using immunoSEQ multiplex PCR, the repertoire was profiled, and TCRdb retains in-frame clones only, with some absent. The table records some 530,000 clones, 75% to 90% of them present only once. The rearrangement links TRBV5-1 to TRBJ2-3, with 7 bases identical to TRBD2. This clonotype was sampled from a woman aged 60 to 75 who had recovered from COVID-19. The material sequenced was PBMCs or T cells enriched from blood (not recorded which). CDR3 sequence: CASSLPPGGGTDTQYF. DNA for the CDR3: TGCGCCAGCAGCTTGCCCCCGGGGGGAGGCACAGATACGCAGTATTTT.